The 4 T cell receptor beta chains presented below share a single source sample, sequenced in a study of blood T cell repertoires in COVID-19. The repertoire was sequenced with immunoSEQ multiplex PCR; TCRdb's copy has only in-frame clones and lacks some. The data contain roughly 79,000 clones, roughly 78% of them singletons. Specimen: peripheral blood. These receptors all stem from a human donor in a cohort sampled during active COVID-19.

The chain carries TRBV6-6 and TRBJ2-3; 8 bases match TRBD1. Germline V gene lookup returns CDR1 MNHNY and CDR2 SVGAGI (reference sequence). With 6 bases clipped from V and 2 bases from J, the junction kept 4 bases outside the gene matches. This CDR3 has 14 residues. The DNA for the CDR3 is TGTGCCAGCAGCCCGGGACAGGACACAGATACGCAGTATTTT. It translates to CASSPGQDTDTQYF.

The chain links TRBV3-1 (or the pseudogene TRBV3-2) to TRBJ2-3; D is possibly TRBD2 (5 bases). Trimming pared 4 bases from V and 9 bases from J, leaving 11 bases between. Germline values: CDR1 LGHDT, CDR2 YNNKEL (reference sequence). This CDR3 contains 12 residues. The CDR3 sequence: CASSPPGVTQYF. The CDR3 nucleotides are TGTGCCAGCAGCCCGCCCGGGGTGACGCAGTATTTT.

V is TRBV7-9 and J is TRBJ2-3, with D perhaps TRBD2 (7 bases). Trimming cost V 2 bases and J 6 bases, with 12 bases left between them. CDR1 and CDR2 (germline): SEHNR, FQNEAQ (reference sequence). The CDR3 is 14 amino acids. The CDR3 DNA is TGTGCCAGCAGCTTACGGGGGGCGGGGGATACGCAGTATTTT. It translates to CASSLRGAGDTQYF.

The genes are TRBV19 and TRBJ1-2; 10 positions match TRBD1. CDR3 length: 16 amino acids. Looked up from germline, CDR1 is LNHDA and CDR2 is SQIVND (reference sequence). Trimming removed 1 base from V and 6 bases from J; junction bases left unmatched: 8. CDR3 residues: CASSIGGDRGFNGYTF. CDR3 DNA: TGTGCCAGTAGTATAGGAGGGGACAGGGGATTCAATGGCTACACCTTC.